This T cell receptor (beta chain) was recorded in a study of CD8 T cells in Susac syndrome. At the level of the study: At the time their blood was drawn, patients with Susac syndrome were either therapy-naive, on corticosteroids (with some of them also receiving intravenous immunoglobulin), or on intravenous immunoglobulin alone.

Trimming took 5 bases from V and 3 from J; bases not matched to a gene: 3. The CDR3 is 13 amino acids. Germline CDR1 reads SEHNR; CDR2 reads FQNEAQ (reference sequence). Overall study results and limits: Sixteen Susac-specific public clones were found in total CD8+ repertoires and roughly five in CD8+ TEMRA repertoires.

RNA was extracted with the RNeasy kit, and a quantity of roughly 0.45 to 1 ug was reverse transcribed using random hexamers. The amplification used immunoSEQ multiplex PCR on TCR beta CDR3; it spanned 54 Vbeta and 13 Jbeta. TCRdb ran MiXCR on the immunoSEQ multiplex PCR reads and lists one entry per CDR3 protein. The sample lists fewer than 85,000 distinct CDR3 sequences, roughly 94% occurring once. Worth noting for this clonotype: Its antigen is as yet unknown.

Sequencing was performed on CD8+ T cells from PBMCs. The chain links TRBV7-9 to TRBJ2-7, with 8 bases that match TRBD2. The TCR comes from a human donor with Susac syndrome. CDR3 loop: CASSPGLVYEQYF. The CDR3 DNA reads TGTGCCAGCAGCCCGGGACTAGTCTACGAGCAGTACTTC.